This entry concerns a single T cell receptor beta chain. The data belong to a study of cytomegalovirus exposure and HLA in healthy donors. V shed 2 bases, J shed 7 bases, and the junction held 13 bases outside the gene matches. Germline-derived CDR1 and CDR2 are SGHAT and FQNNGV. The CDR3 has 16 amino acids. The PCR ran on 60 Vbeta and 13 Jbeta primers. TCRdb keeps only in-frame clones here, not all; method: immunoSEQ multiplex PCR. The sample lists roughly 170,000 clones; over 70% were seen once. V is TRBV11-2 and J is TRBJ2-7, with 8 bases matching TRBD2. What was sequenced was PBMCs. The sequence was collected from a woman aged 25 to 39 in good health and CMV-seropositive. The CDR3 DNA reads as TGTGCCAGCAGCTTATACCCGGGAGGGCCGATGGGAGAGCAGTACTTC. This codes for CASSLYPGGPMGEQYF.